This T cell receptor beta chain was recorded in a study of PD-L1 blockade in urothelial cancer. At the level of the study: Every 3 weeks, patients received intravenous atezolizumab 1,200 mg, beginning 2014.

V was cut by 2 bases and J by 0 bases, with 2 bases left in between. The CDR3 sequence is 12 residues long. Germline CDR1 and CDR2: SQVTM and ANQGSEA. Time point in this sample: pretreatment peripheral blood. Individual patients had between 1 and 8 samples, taken pretreatment and on-treatment. Generated by immunoSEQ multiplex PCR, the TCRdb table keeps only in-frame clones and is missing some. The table includes 100,000 to 150,000 clones, 84% detected once. The sample consisted of PBMCs, taken around atezolizumab (anti-PD-L1) treatment. V and J are TRBV29-1 and TRBJ2-4; D is unclear. The source is a man aged 45 to 65 with urothelial cancer. CDR3 DNA sequence: TGCAGCGTTGAACTAGCCAAAAACATTCAGTACTTC. This sequence encodes CSVELAKNIQYF.